A single sample is the source of the 6 T cell receptor beta chains below, sequenced in a study of blood T cell repertoires in COVID-19. Assay used: immunoSEQ multiplex PCR; TCRdb lists only in-frame clones, some missing. This table holds a few hundred thousand clones, roughly 90% found once. Sequencing was carried out using peripheral blood. All receptors come from a woman in her twenties or thirties with COVID-19, enrolled during active disease.

This chain links TRBV10-3 with TRBJ2-1; possible D gene TRBD1, 6 bases. Between the trimmed V and J ends, which lost 3 bases and 5 bases, there was a span of 17 bases. This CDR3 is built from 16 residues. CDR1 is ENHRY, CDR2 SYGVKD, per germline. CDR3 DNA sequence: TGTGCCATCAGTGAACAGGGTAATTGGGTAAACAATGAGCAGTTCTTC. Translating it yields CAISEQGNWVNNEQFF.

The chain recombines TRBV7-2 with TRBJ2-1; D is undetermined. The length of the CDR3 is 14 residues. Deletions cut 5 bases from V and 3 bases from J, with 11 bases between. In germline, CDR1 is SGHTA, CDR2 FQGNSA. CDR3 bases: TGTGCCAGCAGCCCTTCCGTCCTCTACAATGAGCAGTTCTTC. Protein product: CASSPSVLYNEQFF.

This sequence joins TRBV7-9 and TRBJ2-3, with D hard to call. The germline V and J ends were trimmed by 5 bases and 1 base, with 13 bases remaining between them. This CDR3 has 15 amino acids. The germline CDR1 and CDR2 sequences are SEHNR and FQNEAQ (reference sequence). CDR3 nucleotide sequence: TGTGCCAGCAGCCGATCCCTCAAGCGCACAGATACGCAGTATTTT. Amino acid sequence: CASSRSLKRTDTQYF.

The chain is built from TRBV5-4 and TRBJ1-2; 8 nucleotides align to TRBD1. The junction had 9 bases not matched to a gene; V was cut back by 3 bases and J by 2 bases. Germline CDR1 SGHNT, CDR2 YYREEE (reference sequence). This CDR3 has 16 residues. CDR3 in amino acids: CASSSPWTGSNYGYTF. CDR3 in DNA: TGTGCCAGCAGCTCACCTTGGACAGGGTCCAACTATGGCTACACCTTC.

The CDR3 sequence is CASSSSLRGYDTF. In nucleotides, the CDR3 is TGTGCCAGCAGCTCGAGTCTTCGGGGTTACGACACCTTC. This rearrangement joins TRBV7-9 to TRBJ1-2, with D hard to call. The CDR3 spans 13 residues. The V gene's germline CDR1 is SEHNR and CDR2 FQNEAQ (reference sequence). With 4 bases removed from V and 12 bases from J, the gap between germline ends came to 18 bases.

This rearrangement joins TRBV24-1 to TRBJ1-5; D gene ambiguous. Germline lookup yields CDR1 KGHDR and CDR2 SFDVKD. V lost 9 bases, J lost 8 bases, and 16 bases lay in between. This CDR3 has 13 amino acids. The chain's CDR3 is CATGESDRKPQHF. Here the CDR3 DNA reads TGTGCCACCGGGGAGTCCGACCGCAAGCCCCAGCATTTT.